This entry features one T cell receptor (beta chain) sequence. Its antigen is currently unknown. Authors' analysis steps: After removing out-of-frame reads, around 2,000,000 distinct TCRbeta sequences remained. Some clones are missing from TCRdb's copy, which holds only in-frame ones; the method was immunoSEQ multiplex PCR. V and J calls and clone size come straight from that table; D and trimming were deduced from the DNA. The sample holds over 65,000 clones, around 78% seen once. This sample was taken from a study of memory CD4+ T cells and cytomegalovirus serostatus. This CDR3 is built from 12 residues. Per the germline V gene, CDR1 is GTSNPN and CDR2 is SVGIG (reference sequence). Study observations and caveats: CD4+ memory repertoires contained about 40% of the roughly 160 reported CMV TCRbeta sequences. A US-trained random forest predicted CMV serostatus with median AUC around 0.93.

The sort gate was single viable CD3+CD4+CD8-CD45RO+ cells for memory CD4+ T cells. Specimen: memory CD4+ T cells from blood. The receptor was isolated from an adult in good health and CMV-seropositive. V and J are TRBV30 and TRBJ2-5, with 8 bases lining up with TRBD1. The DNA end favors TRBJ2-7, so the J call may be wrong. The CDR3 loop reads CAWTRGRYEQYF. In DNA, the CDR3 is TGTGCCTGGACCAGGGGGCGCTACGAGCAGTACTTC.